Below, 26 T cell receptor beta chains from the same sample are listed, as sequenced in a study of tumor-infiltrating lymphocytes in primary liver carcinoma. From unsorted bulk tissue weighing roughly 18-31 mg, DNA and RNA were co-extracted. Synthesis of TCR beta cDNA was carried out from approximately 500 ng total RNA with a constant-region primer. Library construction for TCR beta comprised three nested multiplex PCR rounds performed with slightly modified ARM-PCR. Rounds one and two of PCR, each of around 11 cycles, were primed with TRBV1-TRBV30 forward primers and a C-beta reverse primer. TCRdb independently ran MiXCR on the multiplex PCR reads; one entry per CDR3 protein. In the table there are tens of thousands of distinct CDR3 sequences, over 60% of which are singletons. What was sequenced was liver tumor tissue from sampling region 4. As to subset: tumor region T4, right-lateral pole. The receptor source for this set is a man aged 35 to 55 with primary liver carcinoma and hepatitis B virus infection.

The chain carries TRBV4-3 and TRBJ2-2; 11 positions agree with TRBD2. The CDR3 is 16 amino acids. J gave up 16 bases and V 0 bases, and 13 bases lay outside the gene matches. From germline, CDR1 is LGHNA and CDR2 YSLEER. The CDR3: CASSQDIAGGVREPFF. Written as DNA, the CDR3 is TGCGCCAGCAGCCAAGATATAGCGGGAGGGGTCAGGGAACCGTTTTTT.

Regarding this clonotype: The junction and the germline gene differ at one end; a read error may be behind it. The CDR3 region has the DNA TGCAGCGTTGAGGGGGGCAGAGGGAGGGCAGAGACACAGTACTTC. It specifies CSVEGGRGRAETQYF. The chain carries TRBV29-1 and TRBJ2-5, with TRBD2 as a possible D gene (7 bases). Looked up from germline, CDR1 is SQVTM and CDR2 is ANQGSEA. This CDR3 contains 15 residues.

About this clonotype itself: Because it lacks the conserved phenylalanine or tryptophan at the end, this CDR3 is likely a read error. V and J are TRBV6-6 and TRBJ1-2; possible D gene TRBD1, 6 bases. Germline CDR1 and CDR2: MNHNY and SVGAGI (reference sequence). This CDR3 spans 13 amino acids. DNA of the CDR3: TGTGTCAGCAAGGCAGGGGTGGACTATGACTACACCTCC. As protein: CVSKAGVDYDYTS.

This chain joins TRBV9 and TRBJ2-3, with D tentatively TRBD2 (6 bases). CDR1 SGDLS and CDR2 YYNGEE come from the germline V gene. This CDR3 has 16 amino acids. The V and J ends lost 0 bases and 2 bases respectively, with 13 bases between them. CDR3 residues: CASSVADGGATDTQYF. As DNA, the CDR3 is TGTGCCAGCAGCGTAGCAGACGGCGGGGCCACAGATACGCAGTATTTT.

About this clonotype itself: At one end the junction does not follow the germline gene, possibly because of a read error. CDR3 region: CASGSGFTDTQYF. The CDR3 DNA is TGTGCTAGTGGTTCGGGTTTCACAGATACGCAATATTTT. J is TRBJ2-3 and V is TRBV12-5; D unresolved. Germline assignment: CDR1 LGHNT and CDR2 FRNRAP. This CDR3 spans 13 amino acids.

With respect to this clonotype: Being one base from a much bigger clone, this may be a read error. The rearrangement joins TRBV12-3 or TRBV12-4 to TRBJ1-2; 10 nucleotides align to TRBD1. The CDR3 consists of 12 residues. In nucleotides, the CDR3 is TGTGTCATCGGACAGGGGGTCGATAGCTACACCTTC. Translation gives CVIGQGVDSYTF.

On this clonotype itself: Given a much more abundant clone one base away, this may be a read error. CDR3 bases: TGCAGCTGTAGCGTGAGTAGCACAGATACGCAGTATTTT. This translates into CSCSVSSTDTQYF. V is TRBV29-1 and J is TRBJ2-3, with D tentatively TRBD2 (5 bases). Germline V gene lookup returns CDR1 SQVTM and CDR2 ANQGSEA. The length of the CDR3 is 13 residues. V gave up 8 bases and J gave up 0 bases, with 12 bases separating them.

Notes on this clonotype: The junction departs from the called germline gene at one end, perhaps through a read error. The gene calls are TRBV11-2 and TRBJ2-7; D possibly corresponds to TRBD1 (6 bases). The CDR3 sequence is 14 residues long. Germline assignment: CDR1 SGHAT and CDR2 FQNNGV. In nucleotides, the CDR3 is TGTACCAGCAGCTTTACATTCACAGGGAAAGAGCAGTACTTC. This sequence encodes CTSSFTFTGKEQYF. The variable domain in full, with the rest retrieved from reference TRBV11-2 and TRBJ2-7, is EAGVAQSPRYKIIEKRQSVAFWCNPISGHATLYWYQQILGQGPKLLIQFQNNGVVDDSQLPKDRFSAERLKGVDSTLKIQPAKLEDSAVYLCTSSFTFTGKEQYFGPGTRLTVT.

The chain employs TRBV29-1 and TRBJ2-3; D call uncertain. V gave up 7 bases and J gave up 15 bases, with 23 bases separating them. The CDR3 is 12 amino acids. Per germline, CDR1 SQVTM and CDR2 ANQGSEA. CDR3 residues: CSAAPSTDTYYF. The CDR3, as DNA: TGCAGCGCTGCCCCTTCCACAGATACGTACTATTTT.

J is TRBJ1-2 and V is TRBV4-1; perhaps TRBD1 as D (5 bases). Looked up from germline, CDR1 is MGHRA and CDR2 is YSYEKL. Trimming removed 0 bases at V and 11 bases at J, with 19 bases between. This CDR3 has 15 amino acids. CDR3 sequence: CASSQDDSPNIVYTF. CDR3 bases: TGCGCCAGCAGCCAAGATGACAGCCCTAATATTGTTTACACCTTC.

About this clonotype: This may be a read error: a much more frequent sequence differs by one nucleotide. V usage is TRBV25-1 and J usage is TRBJ1-5; D gene unclear. The V end lost 2 bases, the J end lost 2 bases, and 4 bases lay between the germline ends. The germline V gene encodes CDR1 MGHDK and CDR2 SYGVNS. The CDR3 is 13 residues long. This CDR3 is CASSEVGNQPQHF. CDR3 nucleotides: TGTGCCAGCAGTGAAGTGGGCAATCAGCCCCAGCATTTT.

The chain carries TRBV7-9 and TRBJ1-4; D possibly corresponds to TRBD1 (6 bases). CDR3 length: 13 amino acids. V lost 7 bases and J lost 1, with 7 bases in between. The germline CDR1 and CDR2 sequences are SEHNR and FQNEAQ (reference sequence). CDR3 region: CASKGVTNEKLFF. CDR3 bases: TGTGCCAGCAAGGGGGTAACTAATGAAAAACTGTTTTTT.

J is TRBJ2-1 and V is TRBV11-3; D is ambiguous. CDR3 length: 13 amino acids. Trimming cost V 11 bases and J 7 bases, with 18 bases left between them. Per germline, CDR1 SGHNT and CDR2 YENEEA. The CDR3 bases are TGTGCCGGCAACTTAGGGCCAGTGAATGAGCAGTTCTTC. Translating gives CAGNLGPVNEQFF.

In its sample, this clonotype was seen a few times. A much larger clone lies a single base off, so this may be a read error. The J gene is TRBJ2-5, the V gene TRBV29-1; D might be TRBD1 (6 bases). This CDR3 is 14 amino acids long. The V gene lost 8 bases and the J gene lost 4 bases, with 20 bases spanning the gap. The germline CDR1 and CDR2 sequences are SQVTM and ANQGSEA. This chain's CDR3 is CSFRTASFRETQYF. The CDR3 region has the DNA TGCAGCTTTAGGACAGCATCGTTTCGAGAGACCCAGTACTTC.

This clonotype was observed a few times. The missing conserved phenylalanine or tryptophan at the end of this CDR3 makes a read error likely. The genes are TRBV4-3 and TRBJ2-7; D may be TRBD2 (5 bases). The CDR3 is made up of 13 amino acids. Germline-derived CDR1 and CDR2 are LGHNA and YSLEER. The CDR3 is CTSSQVGESEQYL. For the CDR3, the DNA is TGCACCAGCAGCCAAGTTGGGGAGTCCGAGCAGTACCTC.

This clonotype has more than one count but fewer than ten. Germline is not matched at one junction end, which may reflect a read error. The rearrangement uses TRBV4-1 and TRBJ1-2; TRBD1 aligns across 8 bases. The CDR3 spans 14 residues. CDR1 is MGHRA, CDR2 YSYEKL, per germline. CDR3 in amino acids: CASSQGDRNCGYAF. CDR3 coding DNA: TGCGCCAGCAGCCAAGGGGACAGGAACTGTGGCTACGCTTTC.

This clonotype was picked up a small number of times. The missing conserved phenylalanine or tryptophan at the end of this CDR3 makes a read error likely. The chain joins TRBV5-1 to TRBJ2-1; 7 bases line up with TRBD1. CDR1 and CDR2 from the germline V gene are SGHRS and YFSETQ. This CDR3 region has 15 residues. The trim removed 0 bases at V and 1 base at J, leaving 1 base unmatched. The CDR3 nucleotides are TGCGCCAGCAGCTTGGCGACAGGGTCCTACAATGAGCAGTTCCTT. The encoded protein is CASSLATGSYNEQFL.

The chain combines TRBV12-3 or TRBV12-4 with TRBJ1-5, with D hard to call. The CDR3 spans 11 residues. CDR3 DNA sequence: TGTGCTGGCAGCCGCGAAGGGCCCCAGCATTTT. Amino acid sequence: CAGSREGPQHF.

Turning to this clonotype: This may be a read error, as it is one base from a much larger clone. The chain combines TRBV29-1 with TRBJ2-1; D call uncertain. Looked up from germline, CDR1 is SQVTM and CDR2 is ANQGSEA. The CDR3 totals 10 residues. In nucleotides, the CDR3 is TGCAGCGTTCTTGACGGCGAGCAGTCCTTC. Its translation: CSVLDGEQSF.

This clonotype was observed at least ten times. The rearrangement links TRBV12-3 or TRBV12-4 to TRBJ2-7, with 10 nucleotides matching TRBD1. CDR3 size: 15 residues. After removal of 7 bases from V and 0 bases from J, the junction contained 6 bases not matched to a gene. The CDR3 coding sequence is TGTGCCAGCAAACCGGGACAGGGGATCTCCTACGAGCAGTACTTC. Translating gives CASKPGQGISYEQYF.

Points on this clonotype: The final CDR3 position lacks the conserved phenylalanine or tryptophan, pointing to a likely read error. The limits of the CDR3 on the DNA are not certain, so only TCRdb's listed CDR3 is given. The V gene is TRBV6-2 or TRBV6-3, the J gene TRBJ2-1; the table's D call, TRBD2, has no DNA check behind it. The CDR3 sequence runs 13 residues, both termini included. Germline V gene data show CDR1 as MNHEY and CDR2 as SVGEGT. The CDR3 protein is CASKGSGRTELFY.

This chain uses TRBV11-2 with TRBJ2-7; no clear D. The CDR3 length is 13 residues. CDR1 SGHAT and CDR2 FQNNGV come from the germline V gene. The V gene lost 8 bases and the J gene lost 2 bases, with 13 bases spanning the gap. The CDR3 DNA reads TGTGCCAGCCCCAAAGAGGCGCCCTACGAGCAGTACTTC. Translated, it gives CASPKEAPYEQYF.

As for this clonotype: One end of the junction fails to match germline, which may point to a read error. The CDR3 DNA is TGTGTCAGCATAGGGACTAGCTTGGATGAGCAGTTTTTC. It codes for CVSIGTSLDEQFF. The chain combines TRBV6-1 with TRBJ2-1; 9 nucleotides match TRBD2. The germline CDR1 and CDR2 sequences are MNHNS and SASEGT. This CDR3 is 13 amino acids long.

The gene calls are TRBV5-6 and TRBJ2-7, with D unclear. Trimming took off 6 bases at V and 3 bases at J, with 10 bases between the two ends. CDR1 is SGHDT, CDR2 YYEEEE, per germline. The CDR3 is 12 residues long. The CDR3 loop is CASKSAGYEQYF. Written as DNA, the CDR3 is TGTGCCAGCAAGTCTGCAGGCTACGAGCAGTACTTC.

As concerns this clonotype: A junction end diverges from the germline sequence, so it may reflect a read error. The rearrangement joins TRBV6-1 to TRBJ2-3; D unresolved. The CDR3 contains 12 residues. CDR1 and CDR2 (germline): MNHNS, SASEGT. CDR3 nucleotides: TGTGCCAGCAGTGAACCTGTAGATACGCTGTATTTT. It encodes CASSEPVDTLYF.

Notes on this clonotype: Germline and junction disagree at one end, which may indicate a read error. The CDR3 loop is CASNPPGLAGGDEQYF. CDR3 sequence (DNA): TGTGCCAGCAATCCCCCGGGACTAGCGGGAGGCGACGAACAGTACTTC. This chain connects TRBV6-1 to TRBJ2-7; 15 positions match TRBD2. This CDR3 contains 16 residues. CDR1 and CDR2 (germline): MNHNS, SASEGT.